The 15 T cell receptor beta chains reported below all come from one sample, sequenced in a study of cytomegalovirus exposure and HLA in healthy donors. PCR amplification relied on 60 Vbeta primers (plus 13 Jbeta primers). The method was immunoSEQ multiplex PCR; TCRdb's version includes in-frame clones alone and lacks a portion of them. The sample shows over 150,000 clones, about 81% of them seen only once. Sequencing used PBMCs. All receptors come from a woman aged 25 to 39 in good health and CMV-seronegative.

The V and J genes are TRBV7-2 and TRBJ2-3; tentatively, D is TRBD2 (5 bases). V dropped 5 bases and J dropped 2 bases, with 14 bases sitting between them. Germline CDR1 SGHTA, CDR2 FQGNSA. The CDR3 has 15 amino acids. CDR3 amino acids: CASSTTRSPTDTQYF. In nucleotides, the CDR3 is TGTGCCAGCAGCACCACTAGGAGCCCCACAGATACGCAGTATTTT.

This clone was seen a single time. The chain carries TRBV29-1 and TRBJ1-1; 11 bases align to TRBD1. The J segment lost 2 bases and the V segment lost 7 bases, leaving 3 bases of the junction unmatched. This CDR3 contains 13 residues. Germline values: CDR1 SQVTM, CDR2 ANQGSEA. CDR3 in DNA: TGCAGCGCCGGACAGGGGGCAAACACTGAAGCTTTCTTT. Amino acid sequence: CSAGQGANTEAFF.

This rearrangement joins TRBV25-1 to TRBJ1-2, with 7 bases matching TRBD1. The CDR3 extends over 14 amino acids. CDR1 and CDR2 (germline): MGHDK, SYGVNS. With V trimmed by 4 bases and J by 1 base, 3 bases remained unmatched. CDR3 loop: CASSAGGVNYGYTF. Here the CDR3 DNA reads TGTGCCAGCAGTGCAGGGGGTGTTAACTATGGCTACACCTTC.

V gene TRBV7-9 combines with J gene TRBJ1-1, with D possibly being TRBD1 (5 bases). V lost 5 bases to trimming and J lost 4 bases, with 17 bases between them. CDR1 is SEHNR, CDR2 FQNEAQ, per germline (reference sequence). The CDR3 loop spans 15 amino acids. CDR3 sequence: CASSTNMDKSTEAFF. The CDR3 coding sequence is TGTGCCAGCAGCACGAACATGGACAAGTCCACTGAAGCTTTCTTT.

This chain connects TRBV27 to TRBJ2-7; D is perhaps TRBD2 (6 bases). Trimming removed 1 base from V and 5 bases from J, with 15 bases in between. The germline V gene encodes CDR1 MNHEY and CDR2 SMNVEV (reference sequence). The CDR3 is 15 amino acids. For the CDR3, the DNA is TGTGCCAGCAGTTTATTTCGGGGGAGTAAAGACGAGCAGTACTTC. Translating gives CASSLFRGSKDEQYF.

The CDR3 DNA reads TGTGCCAGCAGTGAGGGTGCCATAAACATACGAAACCTCCACTTT. The encoded protein is CASSEGAINIRNLHF. The chain recombines TRBV28 with TRBJ1-6; no reliable D call. Trimming left V 5 bases short and J 15 bases short, with 23 bases between. The CDR3 is 15 residues long. Germline CDR1 MDHEN, CDR2 SYDVKM.

The V and J genes are TRBV11-2 and TRBJ2-1; 14 bases match TRBD2. The CDR3 length is 13 residues. The trim removed 5 bases at V and 12 bases at J, leaving 3 bases unmatched. Germline V CDR1 and CDR2: SGHAT, FQNNGV. This CDR3 is CASSIGTSGRQFF. CDR3 nucleotide sequence: TGTGCCAGCAGCATAGGGACTAGCGGGAGGCAGTTCTTC.

The chain links TRBV28 to TRBJ1-1; TRBD1 aligns across 9 bases. The CDR3 totals 14 residues. V shed 6 bases and J 1 base; nucleotides not matched to a gene: 3. Germline loops: CDR1 MDHEN, CDR2 SYDVKM. The DNA for the CDR3 is TGTGCCAGCAGGACAGGGGGTGGGAACACTGAAGCTTTCTTT. This encodes CASRTGGGNTEAFF.

The chain uses TRBV7-9 and TRBJ2-5, with D possibly being TRBD1 (6 bases). Germline assignment: CDR1 SEHNR and CDR2 FQNEAQ (reference sequence). The CDR3 spans 16 residues. V was pared by 1 base and J by 5 bases, with 17 bases between. DNA of the CDR3: TGTGCCAGCAGCTTAGAACCCGTTGCAGGGGACGAGACCCAGTACTTC. It is translated as CASSLEPVAGDETQYF.

The chain joins TRBV18 to TRBJ2-5; TRBD2 is a possible D gene (6 bases). CDR3 length equals 13 residues. Trimming left V 3 bases short and J 11 bases short, with 16 bases between. Germline V gene sequence: CDR1 KGHSH, CDR2 LQKENI. CDR3 in DNA: TGTGCCAGCTCACCCGACGGGCCGGGGGAGCAGTACTTC. Encoded protein: CASSPDGPGEQYF.

This clone appeared once. V gene TRBV28 combines with J gene TRBJ2-7; weak D call: TRBD1 (6 bases). CDR1 and CDR2 (germline): MDHEN, SYDVKM. The ends were cut back, 4 bases at V and 2 bases at J, with 9 bases in the middle. This CDR3 comprises 13 residues. CDR3: CASSSQGTYEQYF. In DNA, the CDR3 is TGTGCCAGCAGTTCGCAGGGGACCTACGAGCAGTACTTC. The variable domain in full, completed from reference TRBV28 and TRBJ2-7, reads DVKVTQSSRYLVKRTGEKVFLECVQDMDHENMFWYRQDPGLGLRLIYFSYDVKMKEKGDIPEGYSVSREKKERFSLILESASTNQTSMYLCASSSQGTYEQYFGPGTRLTVT.

CDR3 sequence: CASSPTARGTDEQFF. Here the CDR3 DNA reads TGTGCCAGCTCACCAACCGCCAGGGGTACAGATGAGCAGTTCTTC. J is TRBJ2-1 and V is TRBV18; D is possibly TRBD1 (6 bases). Germline CDR1 and CDR2: KGHSH and LQKENI. Deletions cut 2 bases from V and 8 bases from J, with 16 bases between. This CDR3 is built from 15 residues.

V and J are TRBV9 and TRBJ2-4, with D tentatively TRBD1 (6 bases). CDR3 size: 15 residues. Germline V gene lookup returns CDR1 SGDLS and CDR2 YYNGEE. V was clipped by 0 bases and J by 8 bases, with 15 bases between them. The CDR3 region is CASSVVGQGGDIQYF. Here the CDR3 DNA reads TGTGCCAGCAGCGTAGTGGGACAAGGGGGTGACATTCAGTACTTC. The variable domain in full, completed from reference TRBV9 and TRBJ2-4, reads DSGVTQTPKHLITATGQRVTLRCSPRSGDLSVYWYQQSLDQGLQFLIQYYNGEERAKGNILERFSAQQFPDLHSELNLSSLELGDSALYFCASSVVGQGGDIQYFGAGTRLSVL.

This sequence joins TRBV5-4 and TRBJ2-1, with 8 bases fitting TRBD1. The length of the CDR3 is 16 residues. J was trimmed by 8 bases and V by 4 bases; bases with no gene match: 14. Germline lookup yields CDR1 SGHNT and CDR2 YYREEE (reference sequence). CDR3: CASSPNRGLKPDEQFF. DNA of the CDR3: TGTGCCAGCAGCCCAAACAGGGGGTTGAAACCGGATGAGCAGTTCTTC.

The genes are TRBV6-1 and TRBJ2-7; TRBD1 might be the D (5 bases). In germline, CDR1 is MNHNS, CDR2 SASEGT. Trimming cost V 8 bases and J 2 bases, with 13 bases left between them. CDR3 length: 13 amino acids. The CDR3 is CASVRQRTYEQYF. Here the CDR3 DNA reads TGTGCCAGCGTCCGACAGAGGACCTACGAGCAGTACTTC.